The rows below give T cell receptor beta chains drawn from one sample of a study of identifying expanded T cells in peripheral blood. Sequenced by immunoSEQ multiplex PCR; TCRdb stores in-frame clones only, minus some. The table records about 52,000 clones, 82% of them present only once. The material sequenced was blood. The source of these receptors is a person aged 18-70 years in good health. CDR3s include the opening cysteine and the closing phenylalanine or tryptophan. Fields, in order: clone size, V gene, CDR3 protein. The size entry is marked missing in some rows and otherwise reads once, few, many or a size class.

abundance: -
v_gene: TRBV30
CDR3aa: CAWGGRSRASYGYTF

abundance: -
v_gene: TRBV5-6
CDR3aa: CASSFGAGELFF

abundance: -
v_gene: TRBV19
CDR3aa: CASRKGGPGTDTQYF

abundance: -
v_gene: TRBV6-1
CDR3aa: CASTSMGGNTIYF

abundance: -
v_gene: TRBV18
CDR3aa: CASSALAPNPPSYEQYF

abundance: -
v_gene: TRBV7-6
CDR3aa: CASTELAGGPETQYF

abundance: -
v_gene: TRBV6-1
CDR3aa: CASSAYFSSTDTQYF

abundance: -
v_gene: TRBV11-2
CDR3aa: CASSLGQDALNTEAFF

abundance: few
v_gene: TRBV12-5
CDR3aa: CASGPTGGGEAFF

abundance: once
v_gene: TRBV30
CDR3aa: CAWEDRRNLPVETTF

abundance: once
v_gene: TRBV6-6
CDR3aa: CASSNQGGGTEAFF

abundance: -
v_gene: TRBV9
CDR3aa: CASSPRLAGANVLTF

abundance: -
v_gene: TRBV4-1
CDR3aa: CASSQEVAGTYNEQFF

abundance: -
v_gene: TRBV27
CDR3aa: CASSLMGGNTIYF

abundance: -
v_gene: TRBV6-1
CDR3aa: CASSEGDRGRRDEKLFF

abundance: -
v_gene: TRBV6-4
CDR3aa: CASSSLGAGPNEQFF

abundance: -
v_gene: TRBV11-2
CDR3aa: CASSLGQGSEKLFF

abundance: -
v_gene: TRBV7-2
CDR3aa: CASSMRTGRGADTQYF

abundance: -
v_gene: TRBV6-1
CDR3aa: CATHLQETQYF

abundance: few
v_gene: TRBV4-1
CDR3aa: CASSQDPQGANGYGYTF

abundance: -
v_gene: TRBV14
CDR3aa: CASSQSGTSGGRFF

abundance: once
v_gene: TRBV29-1
CDR3aa: CSASGTGSDGYTF

abundance: -
v_gene: TRBV9
CDR3aa: CASSVAGATAEKLFF

abundance: -
v_gene: TRBV18
CDR3aa: CASSLLTTTDYNEQFF

abundance: -
v_gene: TRBV10-1
CDR3aa: CASSESGGTGELFF

abundance: -
v_gene: TRBV10-2
CDR3aa: CASSINQGGYTF

abundance: -
v_gene: TRBV10-2
CDR3aa: CASSEMWEASSSYNSPLHF

abundance: many
v_gene: TRBV5-6
CDR3aa: CASSYGTEDGNTIYF

abundance: -
v_gene: TRBV5-4
CDR3aa: CASSLGGDGYTF

abundance: -
v_gene: TRBV7-9
CDR3aa: CASSFDRVRGYTF

abundance: -
v_gene: TRBV7-6
CDR3aa: CASSSTSGTSSYNEQFF

abundance: -
v_gene: TRBV6-1
CDR3aa: CASTGGNTIYF

abundance: -
v_gene: TRBV4-1
CDR3aa: CASSQVGQGYEQYF

abundance: -
v_gene: TRBV5-6
CDR3aa: CASSLMGATNEKLFF

abundance: few
v_gene: TRBV5-1
CDR3aa: CASSLAAGGRRREETQYF

abundance: -
v_gene: TRBV2
CDR3aa: CASSERRNRGSGYTF

abundance: -
v_gene: TRBV4-1
CDR3aa: CASSPLTGGETQYF

abundance: -
v_gene: TRBV6-5
CDR3aa: CASSQTKATGELFF

abundance: once
v_gene: TRBV9
CDR3aa: CASSVGDRVHTGELFF

abundance: -
v_gene: TRBV12-5
CDR3aa: CASGLGSLSTEAFF

abundance: -
v_gene: TRBV15
CDR3aa: CATSRDPGANVLTF

abundance: few
v_gene: TRBV11-3
CDR3aa: CASSLVPGANTEAFF

abundance: once
v_gene: TRBV9
CDR3aa: CASSVGALAGRETQYF

abundance: once
v_gene: TRBV6-6
CDR3aa: CASSTGHSNQPQHF

abundance: -
v_gene: TRBV18
CDR3aa: CASSPMGTGRIETQYF

abundance: -
v_gene: TRBV2
CDR3aa: CASSAGFGANVLTF

abundance: -
v_gene: TRBV6-1
CDR3aa: CASSYPPRAFF

abundance: once
v_gene: TRBV19
CDR3aa: CASSKGGLNTEAFF

abundance: -
v_gene: TRBV19
CDR3aa: CASSSSVSSYNEQFF

abundance: -
v_gene: TRBV4-3
CDR3aa: CASSPWTSADTQYF

abundance: -
v_gene: TRBV2
CDR3aa: CASRDRVSNTEAFF

abundance: -
v_gene: TRBV6-1
CDR3aa: CASARVPYYGYTF

abundance: -
v_gene: TRBV7-2
CDR3aa: CASSLANSGNTIYF

abundance: -
v_gene: TRBV5-6
CDR3aa: CASSSGYRSREAFF

abundance: -
v_gene: TRBV5-1
CDR3aa: CASSPGVSTDTQYF

abundance: -
v_gene: TRBV6-4
CDR3aa: CASSDSSGGADTQYF

abundance: -
v_gene: TRBV7-8
CDR3aa: CASTSYNEQFF

abundance: few
v_gene: TRBV11-2
CDR3aa: CASSLVLQETQYF

abundance: -
v_gene: TRBV9
CDR3aa: CASSPRTGAGEQYF